This is a list of T cell receptor beta chains from one sample in a study of beta chain features in type 1 diabetes. The assay was immunoSEQ multiplex PCR, and TCRdb's table has in-frame clones only and misses some. The sample has about 350,000 clones; about 19% are singletons. What was sequenced was naive CD4+ T cells from blood. The receptors come from a woman aged 18 to 35 in good health. The CDR3 runs from the conserved cysteine through the conserved F or W. Fields, in order: V gene, clone size, D gene, J gene, CDR3 DNA, CDR3 protein. D genes are given only for firm matches. Clone size, where shown, is once, few, many, or a class for clones that have expanded.

V: TRBV14; size: -; D: -; J: TRBJ2-3; DNA: TGTGCCAGCAGCCGCCTCACTCTCCGGGGTGGGACAGATACGCAGTATTTT; CDR3: CASSRLTLRGGTDTQYF
V: TRBV27; size: -; D: -; J: TRBJ1-1; DNA: TGTGCCAGCAGGGGAGCAGGGGTGAACACTGAAGCTTTCTTT; CDR3: CASRGAGVNTEAFF
V: TRBV5-6; size: -; D: -; J: TRBJ2-5; DNA: TGTGCCAGCAGCCCCCCGGGGGTCCAAGAGACCCAGTACTTC; CDR3: CASSPPGVQETQYF
V: TRBV5-1; size: -; D: TRBD1; J: TRBJ2-7; DNA: TGCGCCAGCAGCCCCGGGACAGGGGGCGACGAGCAGTACTTC; CDR3: CASSPGTGGDEQYF
V: TRBV30; size: -; D: TRBD1; J: TRBJ1-2; DNA: TGTGCCTCTGACAACAGGGGCCGAAAGGGTAATGGCTACACCTTC; CDR3: CASDNRGRKGNGYTF
V: TRBV27; size: few; D: TRBD1; J: TRBJ1-5; DNA: TGTGCCAGCAGTTTCCTTGGGACAGGGGGGGATCAGCCCCAGCATTTT; CDR3: CASSFLGTGGDQPQHF
V: TRBV25-1; size: few; D: TRBD2; J: TRBJ2-5; DNA: TGTGCCAGCAGCCAACTAGCGGGGGCTGAGACCCAGTACTTC; CDR3: CASSQLAGAETQYF
V: TRBV5-4; size: -; D: -; J: TRBJ1-1; DNA: TGTGCCAGCAGCTTGTCCATCAGTTCGGGGGGAGCTTTCTTT; CDR3: CASSLSISSGGAFF
V: TRBV2; size: -; D: -; J: TRBJ1-2; DNA: TGTGCCAGCAGCCCGGAGGAGGGCGGAGGCTACACCTTC; CDR3: CASSPEEGGGYTF
V: TRBV30; size: few; D: TRBD1; J: TRBJ1-3; DNA: TGTGCCTGGGGCCGCAGGGGGCTTGGAAACACCATATATTTT; CDR3: CAWGRRGLGNTIYF
V: TRBV23-1; size: few; D: -; J: TRBJ1-2; DNA: TGCGCCAGCAGTCGGGGGACTTGGGCAGAAGCTAACTATGGCTACACCTTC; CDR3: CASSRGTWAEANYGYTF
V: TRBV7-9; size: -; D: -; J: TRBJ1-3; DNA: TGTGCCAGCAGCTTGGGAGGCTCTGGAAACACCATATATTTT; CDR3: CASSLGGSGNTIYF
V: TRBV7-9; size: few; D: TRBD2; J: TRBJ2-2; DNA: TGTGCCAGCAGCTTAGAGGCGGGAGTGTACACCGGGGAGCTGTTTTTT; CDR3: CASSLEAGVYTGELFF
V: TRBV30; size: once; D: -; J: TRBJ2-3; DNA: TGTGCCTGGAGTCCAACCCTAAATACGCAGTATTTT; CDR3: CAWSPTLNTQYF
V: TRBV7-2; size: few; D: -; J: TRBJ2-1; DNA: TGTGCCCAGCAGGCGGCGGGACTTTACAATGAGCAGTTCTTC; CDR3: CAQQAAGLYNEQFF
V: TRBV7-2; size: -; D: TRBD2; J: TRBJ2-2; DNA: TGTGCCAGCAGCGCGGGGGGAATAGGGGAGCTGTTTTTT; CDR3: CASSAGGIGELFF
V: TRBV9; size: -; D: -; J: TRBJ2-2; DNA: TGTGCCAGCAGCGTTGACGAGGGCGCTGGGGAGCTGTTTTTT; CDR3: CASSVDEGAGELFF
V: TRBV30; size: -; D: TRBD1; J: TRBJ1-2; DNA: TGTGCCGGACAGGGGGCAGTAGGCTACACCTTC; CDR3: CAGQGAVGYTF
V: TRBV5-1; size: -; D: TRBD1; J: TRBJ2-5; DNA: TGCGCCAGCAGCTCCTCAGGGGGACAAGAGACCCAGTACTTC; CDR3: CASSSSGGQETQYF
V: TRBV11-1; size: -; D: -; J: TRBJ2-6; DNA: TGTGCCAGCAGCCCGCCCAGGGTACGTGGGGCCAACGTCCTGACTTTC; CDR3: CASSPPRVRGANVLTF
V: TRBV5-6; size: -; D: -; J: TRBJ2-6; DNA: TGTGCCAGCAGCTTGGCTGGGACAGGGGCCAACGTCCTGACTTTC; CDR3: CASSLAGTGANVLTF
V: TRBV6-1; size: -; D: -; J: TRBJ2-7; DNA: TGTGCCAGCAGTGAAGCCACTTACGAGCAGTACTTC; CDR3: CASSEATYEQYF
V: TRBV30; size: -; D: -; J: TRBJ2-3; DNA: TGTGCCTGGAGTGTACGGGGGCAGGGGGCAGATACGCAGTATTTT; CDR3: CAWSVRGQGADTQYF
V: TRBV30; size: -; D: -; J: TRBJ2-1; DNA: TGTGCCTGGAGCCACAGCGGCGATGAGCAGTTCTTC; CDR3: CAWSHSGDEQFF
V: TRBV2; size: few; D: TRBD2; J: TRBJ2-1; DNA: TGTGCCAGCAGTGAAGAGAGCGGGGCCTCATCCAATGAGCAGTTCTTC; CDR3: CASSEESGASSNEQFF
V: TRBV5-6; size: -; D: -; J: TRBJ2-1; DNA: TGTGCCAGCAGCCAGGACTGGGTGAGCTCCTACAATGAGCAGTTCTTC; CDR3: CASSQDWVSSYNEQFF
V: TRBV18; size: -; D: TRBD1; J: TRBJ2-7; DNA: TGTGCCAGCTCACCAGGACAGGCGAGCGAGCAGTACTTC; CDR3: CASSPGQASEQYF
V: TRBV9; size: -; D: TRBD2; J: TRBJ2-3; DNA: TGTGCCAGCAGCGTACGGGCTAGCGGGGGCTCAGAGGGAGATTTT; CDR3: CASSVRASGGSEGDF